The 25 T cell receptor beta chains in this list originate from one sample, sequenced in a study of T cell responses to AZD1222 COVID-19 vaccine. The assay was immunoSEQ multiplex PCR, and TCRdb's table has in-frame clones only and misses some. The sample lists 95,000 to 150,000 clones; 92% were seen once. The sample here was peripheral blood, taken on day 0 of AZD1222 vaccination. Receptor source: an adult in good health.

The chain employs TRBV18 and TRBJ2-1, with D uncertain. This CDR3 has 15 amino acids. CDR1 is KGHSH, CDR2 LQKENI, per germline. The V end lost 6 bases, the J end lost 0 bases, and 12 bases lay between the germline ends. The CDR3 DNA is TGTGCCAGCTCCTACGACTCCAGCTCCTACAATGAGCAGTTCTTC. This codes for CASSYDSSSYNEQFF.

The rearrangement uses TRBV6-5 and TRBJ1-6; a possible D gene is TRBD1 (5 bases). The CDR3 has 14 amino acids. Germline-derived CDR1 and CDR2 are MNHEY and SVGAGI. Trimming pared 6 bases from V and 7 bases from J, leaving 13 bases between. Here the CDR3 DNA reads TGTGCCAGCAGATCGGGACGGATGAATTCACCCCTCCACTTT. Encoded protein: CASRSGRMNSPLHF.

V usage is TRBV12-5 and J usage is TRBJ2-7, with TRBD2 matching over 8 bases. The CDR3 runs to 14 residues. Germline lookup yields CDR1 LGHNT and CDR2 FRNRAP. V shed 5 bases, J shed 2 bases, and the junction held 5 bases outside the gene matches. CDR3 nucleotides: TGTGCTAGTGGTCCCGGACTAGCTCCCTACGAGCAGTACTTC. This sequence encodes CASGPGLAPYEQYF.

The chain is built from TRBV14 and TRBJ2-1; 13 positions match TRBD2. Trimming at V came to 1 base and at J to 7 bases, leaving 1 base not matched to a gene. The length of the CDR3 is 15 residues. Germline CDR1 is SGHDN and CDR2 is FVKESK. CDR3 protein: CASSQGTSGGNEQFF. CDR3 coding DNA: TGTGCCAGCAGCCAAGGGACTAGCGGGGGAAATGAGCAGTTCTTC. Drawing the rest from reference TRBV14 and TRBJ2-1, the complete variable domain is EAGVTQFPSHSVIEKGQTVTLRCDPISGHDNLYWYRRVMGKEIKFLLHFVKESKQDESGMPNNRFLAERTGGTYSTLKVQPAELEDSGVYFCASSQGTSGGNEQFFGPGTRLTVL.

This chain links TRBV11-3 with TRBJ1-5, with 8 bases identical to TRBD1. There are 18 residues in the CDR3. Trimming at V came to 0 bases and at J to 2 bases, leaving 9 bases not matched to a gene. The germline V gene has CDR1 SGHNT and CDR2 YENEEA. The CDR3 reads CASSLDGGADRGNQPQHF. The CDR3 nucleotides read TGTGCCAGCAGCTTAGATGGCGGGGCGGACAGGGGCAATCAGCCCCAGCATTTT.

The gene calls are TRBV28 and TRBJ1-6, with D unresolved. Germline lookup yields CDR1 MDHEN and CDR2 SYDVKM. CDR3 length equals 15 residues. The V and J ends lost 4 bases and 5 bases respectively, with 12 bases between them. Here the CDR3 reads CASSSRGPNNSPLHF. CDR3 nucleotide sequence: TGTGCCAGCAGTTCCCGCGGACCTAATAATTCACCCCTCCACTTT.

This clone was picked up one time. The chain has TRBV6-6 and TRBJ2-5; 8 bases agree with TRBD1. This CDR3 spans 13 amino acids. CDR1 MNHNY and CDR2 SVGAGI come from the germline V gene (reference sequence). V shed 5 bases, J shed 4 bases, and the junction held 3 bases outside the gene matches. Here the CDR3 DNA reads TGTGCCAGCAGTGCGACAGGGGTAGAGACCCAGTACTTC. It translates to CASSATGVETQYF.

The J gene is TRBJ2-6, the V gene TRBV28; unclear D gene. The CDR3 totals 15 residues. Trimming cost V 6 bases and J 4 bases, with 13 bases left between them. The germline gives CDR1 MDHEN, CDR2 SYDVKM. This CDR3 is CASRHWVPGANVLTF. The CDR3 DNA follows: TGTGCCAGCAGACATTGGGTACCCGGGGCCAACGTCCTGACTTTC.

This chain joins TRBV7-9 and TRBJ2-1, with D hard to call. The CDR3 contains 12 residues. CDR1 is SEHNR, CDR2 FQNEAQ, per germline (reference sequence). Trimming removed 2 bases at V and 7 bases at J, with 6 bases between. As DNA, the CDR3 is TGTGCCAGCAGCTTATCCGTGAATGAGCAGTTCTTC. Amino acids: CASSLSVNEQFF.

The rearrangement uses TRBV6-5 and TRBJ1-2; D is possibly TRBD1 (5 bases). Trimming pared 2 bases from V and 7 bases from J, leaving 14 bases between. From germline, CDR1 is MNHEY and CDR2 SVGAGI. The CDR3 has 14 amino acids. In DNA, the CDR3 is TGTGCCAGCAGTTACGAAACAGGATTTGGTGGCTACACCTTC. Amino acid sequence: CASSYETGFGGYTF.

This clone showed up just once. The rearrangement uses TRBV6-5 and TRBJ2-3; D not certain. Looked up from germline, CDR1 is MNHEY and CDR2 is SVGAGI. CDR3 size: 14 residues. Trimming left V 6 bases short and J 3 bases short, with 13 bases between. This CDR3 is CASRGYGLTDTQYF. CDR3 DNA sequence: TGTGCCAGCAGGGGATACGGGTTAACAGATACGCAGTATTTT.

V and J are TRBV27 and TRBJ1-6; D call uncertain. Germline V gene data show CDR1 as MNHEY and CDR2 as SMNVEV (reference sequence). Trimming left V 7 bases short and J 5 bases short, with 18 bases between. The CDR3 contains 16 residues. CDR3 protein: CASNFVGPRNNSPLHF. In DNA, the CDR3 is TGTGCCAGCAACTTCGTTGGGCCCCGCAATAATTCACCCCTCCACTTT.

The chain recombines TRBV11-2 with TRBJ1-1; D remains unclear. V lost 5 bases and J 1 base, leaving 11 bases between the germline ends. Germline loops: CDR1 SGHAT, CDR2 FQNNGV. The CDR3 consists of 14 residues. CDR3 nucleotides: TGTGCCAGCAGCGGCGAGGGTTGGAACACTGAAGCTTTCTTT. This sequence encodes CASSGEGWNTEAFF.

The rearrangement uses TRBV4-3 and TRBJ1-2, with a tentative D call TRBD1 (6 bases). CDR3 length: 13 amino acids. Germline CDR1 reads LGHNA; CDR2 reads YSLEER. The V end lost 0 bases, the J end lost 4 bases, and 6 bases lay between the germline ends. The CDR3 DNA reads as TGCGCCAGCAGCCAAGAAGGGGGCTATGGCTACACCTTC. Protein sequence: CASSQEGGYGYTF.

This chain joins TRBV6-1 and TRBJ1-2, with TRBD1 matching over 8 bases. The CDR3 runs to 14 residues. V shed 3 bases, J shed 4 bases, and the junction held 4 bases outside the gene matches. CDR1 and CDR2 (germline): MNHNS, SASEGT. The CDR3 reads CASSEAGGAYGYTF. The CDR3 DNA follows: TGTGCCAGCAGTGAGGCAGGGGGCGCCTATGGCTACACCTTC.

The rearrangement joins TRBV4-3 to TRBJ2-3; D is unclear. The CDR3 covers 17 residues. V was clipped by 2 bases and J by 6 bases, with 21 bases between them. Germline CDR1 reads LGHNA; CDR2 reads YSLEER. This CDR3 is CASSQLLPGSVTDTQYF. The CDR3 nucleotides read TGCGCCAGCAGCCAACTTCTACCGGGCTCAGTCACGGATACGCAGTATTTT.

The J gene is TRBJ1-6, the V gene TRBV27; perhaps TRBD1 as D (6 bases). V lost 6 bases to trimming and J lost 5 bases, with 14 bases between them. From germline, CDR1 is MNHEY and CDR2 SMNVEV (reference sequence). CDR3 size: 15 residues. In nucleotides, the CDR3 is TGTGCCAGCAGGGGGGGAGGACAGAATAATTCACCCCTCCACTTT. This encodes CASRGGGQNNSPLHF.

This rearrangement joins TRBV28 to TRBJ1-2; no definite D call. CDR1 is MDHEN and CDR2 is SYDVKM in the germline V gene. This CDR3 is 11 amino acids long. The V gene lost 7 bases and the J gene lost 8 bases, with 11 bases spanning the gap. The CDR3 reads CASMVGNGYTF. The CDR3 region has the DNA TGTGCCAGCATGGTAGGAAACGGCTACACCTTC.

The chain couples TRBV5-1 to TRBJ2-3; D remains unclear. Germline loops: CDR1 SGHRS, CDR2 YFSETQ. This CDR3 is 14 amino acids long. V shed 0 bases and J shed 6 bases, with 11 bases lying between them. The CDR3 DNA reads TGCGCCAGCAGCTTGGGGTTCACGCGGGATACGCAGTATTTT. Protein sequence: CASSLGFTRDTQYF.

CDR3 sequence reads: CASSQDPGQQDTQYF. As DNA, the CDR3 is TGTGCCAGCAGCCAAGACCCGGGACAGCAAGATACGCAGTATTTT. The chain recombines TRBV14 with TRBJ2-3; 7 bases match TRBD1. Unmatched junction bases numbered 5, after V lost 0 bases and J lost 5 bases. This CDR3 spans 15 amino acids. Germline V gives CDR1 SGHDN, CDR2 FVKESK.

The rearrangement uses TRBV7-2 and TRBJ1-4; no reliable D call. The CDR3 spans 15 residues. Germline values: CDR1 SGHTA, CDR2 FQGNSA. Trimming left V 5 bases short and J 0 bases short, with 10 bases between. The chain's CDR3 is CASSPFGATNEKLFF. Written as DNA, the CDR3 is TGTGCCAGCAGCCCGTTCGGTGCAACTAATGAAAAACTGTTTTTT. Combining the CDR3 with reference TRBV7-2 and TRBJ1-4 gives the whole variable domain GAGVSQSPSNKVTEKGKDVELRCDPISGHTALYWYRQSLGQGLEFLIYFQGNSAPDKSGLPSDRFSAERTGGSVSTLTIQRTQQEDSAVYLCASSPFGATNEKLFFGSGTQLSVL.

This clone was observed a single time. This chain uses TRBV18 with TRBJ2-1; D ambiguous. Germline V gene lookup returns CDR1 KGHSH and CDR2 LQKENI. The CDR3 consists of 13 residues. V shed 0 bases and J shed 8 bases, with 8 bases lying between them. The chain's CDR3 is CASSPPSGDEQFF. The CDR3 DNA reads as TGTGCCAGCTCACCACCGTCAGGAGATGAGCAGTTCTTC.

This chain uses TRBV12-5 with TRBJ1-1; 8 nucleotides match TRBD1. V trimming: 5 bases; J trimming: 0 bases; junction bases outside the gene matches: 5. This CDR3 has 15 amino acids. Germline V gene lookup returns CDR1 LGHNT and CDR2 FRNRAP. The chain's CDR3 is CASGRTGPLNTEAFF. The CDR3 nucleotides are TGTGCTAGTGGTCGGACAGGGCCTCTGAACACTGAAGCTTTCTTT.

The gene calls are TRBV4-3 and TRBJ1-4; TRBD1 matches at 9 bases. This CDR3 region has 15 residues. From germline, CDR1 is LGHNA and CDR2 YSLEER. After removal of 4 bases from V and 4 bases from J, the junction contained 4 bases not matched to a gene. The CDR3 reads CASSLGQGSNEKLFF. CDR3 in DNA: TGCGCCAGCAGCCTGGGACAGGGCAGTAATGAAAAACTGTTTTTT.

The CDR3 DNA sequence: TGTGCCAGCAGCTTGGTCCTAGCCAAAAACATTCAGTACTTC. This sequence encodes CASSLVLAKNIQYF. The rearrangement uses TRBV5-6 and TRBJ2-4; D uncertain. The CDR3 is 14 residues long. Looked up from germline, CDR1 is SGHDT and CDR2 is YYEEEE. Trimming left V 0 bases short and J 0 bases short, with 4 bases between.